Below, 30 T cell receptor beta chains from the same sample are listed, as sequenced in a study of blood T cell repertoires in COVID-19. The data were produced by immunoSEQ multiplex PCR, yet TCRdb's version contains in-frame clones alone and is incomplete. This table holds around 190,000 clones, 83% found once. The material sequenced was peripheral blood. These receptors all stem from a woman in her 70s with COVID-19, enrolled during active disease.

The J gene is TRBJ2-1, the V gene TRBV4-1, with 9 nucleotides matching TRBD2. The V gene's germline CDR1 is MGHRA and CDR2 YSYEKL. The V segment lost 6 bases and the J segment 9 bases; nucleotides outside the gene matches: 3. The CDR3 has 12 residues. CDR3 DNA sequence: TGCGCCAGCAGTGCTAGCGGGACTGAGCAGTTCTTC. Its translation is CASSASGTEQFF.

The chain recombines TRBV19 with TRBJ2-2; D is ambiguous. The germline gives CDR1 LNHDA, CDR2 SQIVND (reference sequence). This CDR3 region has 13 residues. With 5 bases removed from V and 2 bases from J, the gap between germline ends came to 6 bases. CDR3 coding DNA: TGTGCCAGTAGTCCTTCTAACACCGGGGAGCTGTTTTTT. It codes for CASSPSNTGELFF. Full variable domain (rest looked up from reference TRBV19 and TRBJ2-2): DGGITQSPKYLFRKEGQNVTLSCEQNLNHDAMYWYRQDPGQGLRLIYYSQIVNDFQKGDIAEGYSVSREKKESFPLTVTSAQKNPTAFYLCASSPSNTGELFFGEGSRLTVL.

CDR3 protein: CAWSVGQGKTEAFF. CDR3 DNA sequence: TGTGCCTGGAGTGTTGGGCAGGGGAAGACTGAAGCTTTCTTT. The rearrangement links TRBV30 to TRBJ1-1; D possibly corresponds to TRBD1 (6 bases). The CDR3 covers 14 residues. The germline CDR1 and CDR2 sequences are GTSNPN and SVGIG (reference sequence). The ends were cut back, 0 bases at V and 5 bases at J, with 13 bases in the middle.

This clone was seen only once. Compared with germline, one end of the junction differs, possibly owing to a read error. V usage is TRBV3-1 (or the pseudogene TRBV3-2) and J usage is TRBJ1-1; unclear D gene. This CDR3 contains 11 residues. Germline V gene data show CDR1 as LGHDT and CDR2 as YNNKEL (reference sequence). The CDR3 is CASSQVVHRDF. CDR3 in DNA: TGTGCCAGCAGCCAAGTCGTACATCGTGACTTT.

This clone was recorded a few times. This chain links TRBV6-5 with TRBJ2-7; D possibly corresponds to TRBD2 (6 bases). The CDR3 runs 12 residues. Trimming pared 6 bases from V and 9 bases from J, leaving 15 bases between. Germline V gene data show CDR1 as MNHEY and CDR2 as SVGAGI. The CDR3 bases are TGTGCCAGCAGGGAGGGTTACGCGGGGCAGTACTTC. It codes for CASREGYAGQYF.

The CDR3, as DNA: TGCGCCAGCAGCCTCCTACAGGGAGTGGGGAACACTGAAGCTTTCTTT. This codes for CASSLLQGVGNTEAFF. The chain uses TRBV5-1 and TRBJ1-1; D possibly corresponds to TRBD1 (6 bases). Germline CDR1 is SGHRS and CDR2 is YFSETQ. With 4 bases removed from V and 1 base from J, the gap between germline ends came to 17 bases. CDR3 length: 16 residues.

The rearrangement joins TRBV4-2 to TRBJ2-5; possibly TRBD2 for D (6 bases). In germline, CDR1 is LGHNA, CDR2 YNFKEQ. The CDR3 loop spans 17 amino acids. Trimming took 0 bases from V and 2 from J, leaving 16 bases between them. CDR3 loop: CASSQEGGVSYQETQYF. CDR3 in DNA: TGTGCCAGCAGCCAAGAAGGAGGGGTTAGTTATCAAGAGACCCAGTACTTC.

This clone occurred a few times. The V call is TRBV7-2, the J call TRBJ2-5, with 7 bases identical to TRBD2. The CDR3 runs 15 residues. In germline, CDR1 is SGHTA, CDR2 FQGNSA. The junction had 10 bases not matched to a gene; V was cut back by 5 bases and J by 4 bases. The CDR3 loop reads CASSLGLVERETQYF. The CDR3, as DNA: TGTGCCAGCAGCCTTGGACTAGTCGAAAGAGAGACCCAGTACTTC.

The J gene is TRBJ2-7, the V gene TRBV3-1 (or the pseudogene TRBV3-2); 8 nucleotides match TRBD2. The junction had 9 bases not matched to a gene; V was cut back by 2 bases and J by 6 bases. The length of the CDR3 is 15 residues. CDR1 is LGHDT, CDR2 YNNKEL, per germline (reference sequence). Written as DNA, the CDR3 is TGTGCCAGCAGCCAATTGGACGGGAGGGTCCTCGAGCAGTACTTC. Encoded protein: CASSQLDGRVLEQYF.

J is TRBJ2-2 and V is TRBV6-6; TRBD2 matches at 7 bases. This CDR3 region has 16 residues. With V trimmed by 4 bases and J by 1 base, 6 bases remained unmatched. Germline values: CDR1 MNHNY, CDR2 SVGAGI (reference sequence). CDR3 sequence reads: CASSFSSGLNTGELFF. Written as DNA, the CDR3 is TGTGCCAGCAGTTTCTCTAGCGGCCTGAACACCGGGGAGCTGTTTTTT.

V and J are TRBV3-1 (or the pseudogene TRBV3-2) and TRBJ2-3; 10 bases match TRBD2. This CDR3 region has 15 residues. Trimming cost V 1 base and J 5 bases; bases outside gene matches: 3. Germline loops: CDR1 LGHDT, CDR2 YNNKEL (reference sequence). CDR3 in DNA: TGTGCCAGCAGCCAAGCGGGACTAGCGATAGATACGCAGTATTTT. Its translation: CASSQAGLAIDTQYF.

This clone came up once. V gene TRBV2 combines with J gene TRBJ1-1, with D possibly being TRBD1 (6 bases). V was cut by 8 bases and J by 5 bases, with 15 bases left in between. CDR1 and CDR2 from the germline V gene are SNHLY and FYNNEI. The CDR3 covers 13 residues. Written as DNA, the CDR3 is TGTGCCAGCGGGAGAGAAGGGGGAACTGAAGCTTTCTTT. It codes for CASGREGGTEAFF.

The chain joins TRBV4-3 to TRBJ1-3; maybe TRBD1 (5 bases). Germline V gene sequence: CDR1 LGHNA, CDR2 YSLEER. This CDR3 spans 18 amino acids. Trimming removed 1 base from V and 9 bases from J, with 25 bases in between. The CDR3 is CASSQAPSGQGRGGTIYF. Here the CDR3 DNA reads TGCGCCAGCAGCCAAGCCCCTTCGGGGCAGGGTCGGGGAGGCACCATATATTTT.

V is TRBV28 and J is TRBJ1-1; 8 nucleotides match TRBD1. Trimming removed 5 bases from V and 5 bases from J; junction bases left unmatched: 7. The germline CDR1 and CDR2 sequences are MDHEN and SYDVKM. The CDR3 is 14 amino acids. The CDR3 DNA reads TGTGCCAGCAGTGTCAGGGGGCGTAGGACTGAAGCTTTCTTT. Protein product: CASSVRGRRTEAFF.

The genes are TRBV7-2 and TRBJ2-5; a possible D gene is TRBD2 (5 bases). This CDR3 has 13 residues. In germline, CDR1 is SGHTA, CDR2 FQGNSA. Deletions cut 3 bases from V and 10 bases from J, with 15 bases between. The CDR3 here is CASSFSEEGDQYF. CDR3 in DNA: TGTGCCAGCAGCTTTAGCGAAGAGGGCGACCAGTACTTC.

The gene calls are TRBV7-9 and TRBJ1-2; tentative D call: TRBD1 (5 bases). The V and J ends lost 4 bases and 4 bases respectively, with 7 bases between them. The CDR3 runs to 12 residues. Germline V CDR1 and CDR2: SEHNR, FQNEAQ (reference sequence). The CDR3 DNA sequence: TGTGCCAGCAGCTCCGGGGGCTATGGCTACACCTTC. Amino acids: CASSSGGYGYTF.

The chain has TRBV5-4 and TRBJ1-1, with D maybe TRBD1 (5 bases). The ends were cut back, 4 bases at V and 3 bases at J, with 16 bases in the middle. The CDR3 loop spans 15 amino acids. Germline loops: CDR1 SGHNT, CDR2 YYREEE (reference sequence). CDR3 sequence (DNA): TGTGCCAGCAGCGCCGGGGGAGGGCCTGACACTGAAGCTTTCTTT. Amino acid sequence: CASSAGGGPDTEAFF.

The chain joins TRBV19 to TRBJ1-5, with D possibly being TRBD1 (6 bases). CDR3 size: 13 residues. Germline V lookup: CDR1 LNHDA, CDR2 SQIVND (reference sequence). Deletions cut 6 bases from V and 4 bases from J, with 10 bases between. CDR3 nucleotide sequence: TGTGCCAGTAGCGGACAGTTGAATCAGCCCCAGCATTTT. This gives the protein CASSGQLNQPQHF. The full variable domain, with the rest looked up from reference TRBV19 and TRBJ1-5, is DGGITQSPKYLFRKEGQNVTLSCEQNLNHDAMYWYRQDPGQGLRLIYYSQIVNDFQKGDIAEGYSVSREKKESFPLTVTSAQKNPTAFYLCASSGQLNQPQHFGDGTRLSIL.

The gene calls are TRBV18 and TRBJ1-5; D is perhaps TRBD1 (6 bases). Germline V lookup: CDR1 KGHSH, CDR2 LQKENI. Trimming stripped 3 bases from V and 6 bases from J, with 21 bases between. This CDR3 has 17 residues. The CDR3 loop is CASSPDRTARGGQPQHF. DNA of the CDR3: TGTGCCAGCTCACCCGATCGGACAGCGCGAGGGGGTCAGCCCCAGCATTTT.

The chain is built from TRBV14 and TRBJ2-1, with TRBD2 matching over 9 bases. After removal of 0 bases from V and 0 bases from J, the junction contained 12 bases not matched to a gene. This CDR3 has 20 residues. The germline V gene encodes CDR1 SGHDN and CDR2 FVKESK. CDR3 DNA: TGTGCCAGCAGCCAAGATACCTGGCTAGCGGGATCCTACTCCTACAATGAGCAGTTCTTC. This encodes CASSQDTWLAGSYSYNEQFF.

The chain uses TRBV7-3 and TRBJ2-2; no clear D. Trimming took off 4 bases at V and 7 bases at J, with 7 bases between the two ends. The CDR3 consists of 12 residues. Germline V gene sequence: CDR1 SGHTA, CDR2 FQGTGA. CDR3 amino acids: CASSSYDGELFF. In nucleotides, the CDR3 is TGTGCCAGCAGCTCCTACGACGGGGAGCTGTTTTTT.

The V call is TRBV7-3, the J call TRBJ2-1; 14 bases are shared with TRBD2. There are 16 residues in the CDR3. J was trimmed by 10 bases and V by 5 bases; bases with no gene match: 10. Germline values: CDR1 SGHTA, CDR2 FQGTGA. CDR3 sequence reads: CASSPLGTSGSREQFF. The CDR3 DNA is TGTGCCAGCAGCCCGCTAGGGACTAGCGGGAGCCGGGAGCAGTTCTTC. The whole variable domain, remainder taken from reference TRBV7-3 and TRBJ2-1, is GAGVSQTPSNKVTEKGKYVELRCDPISGHTALYWYRQSLGQGPEFLIYFQGTGAADDSGLPNDRFFAVRPEGSVSTLKIQRTERGDSAVYLCASSPLGTSGSREQFFGPGTRLTVL.

This chain links TRBV10-3 with TRBJ1-1, with D possibly TRBD1 on 6 matching bases. Between the trimmed V and J ends, which lost 5 bases and 3 bases, there was a span of 13 bases. Germline V gene sequence: CDR1 ENHRY, CDR2 SYGVKD. The CDR3 is made up of 14 amino acids. CDR3 sequence reads: CAISQTGSDTEAFF. For the CDR3, the DNA is TGTGCCATCAGTCAGACAGGTTCAGACACTGAAGCTTTCTTT.

The chain carries TRBV28 and TRBJ2-7, with D perhaps matching TRBD1 (5 bases). The germline V and J ends were trimmed by 5 bases and 4 bases, with 18 bases remaining between them. This CDR3 comprises 15 residues. Per germline, CDR1 MDHEN and CDR2 SYDVKM. The CDR3 DNA follows: TGTGCCAGCAGTAGAGTAGGGGAACACTCTTACGAGCAGTACTTC. This sequence encodes CASSRVGEHSYEQYF. Drawing the rest from reference TRBV28 and TRBJ2-7, the complete variable domain is DVKVTQSSRYLVKRTGEKVFLECVQDMDHENMFWYRQDPGLGLRLIYFSYDVKMKEKGDIPEGYSVSREKKERFSLILESASTNQTSMYLCASSRVGEHSYEQYFGPGTRLTVT.

The rearrangement joins TRBV5-1 to TRBJ1-5; 7 nucleotides align to TRBD1. The CDR3 sequence is 15 residues long. Germline V gene sequence: CDR1 SGHRS, CDR2 YFSETQ. V was clipped by 0 bases and J by 4 bases; unmatched bases: 4. DNA of the CDR3: TGCGCCAGCAGCTTGGAGGGGGCTACTAATCAGCCCCAGCATTTT. It encodes CASSLEGATNQPQHF.

The genes are TRBV7-3 and TRBJ2-3; D is uncertain. The germline V gene encodes CDR1 SGHTA and CDR2 FQGTGA. This CDR3 region has 15 residues. V lost 3 bases and J 2 bases, leaving 12 bases between the germline ends. The DNA for the CDR3 is TGTGCCAGCAGCTTTGTAGCTTCCCCCACAGATACGCAGTATTTT. The encoded protein is CASSFVASPTDTQYF.

The V and J genes are TRBV24-1 and TRBJ1-4; 9 nucleotides align to TRBD1. Unmatched junction bases numbered 12, after V lost 9 bases and J lost 14 bases. The CDR3 runs 13 residues. Per germline, CDR1 KGHDR and CDR2 SFDVKD. CDR3 bases: TGTGCCACCTCCGGGACAGGGATAGATACGCTGTTTTTT. Protein sequence: CATSGTGIDTLFF.

This sequence joins TRBV18 and TRBJ2-6; TRBD1 matches 9 bases. CDR3 length equals 17 residues. CDR1 is KGHSH and CDR2 is LQKENI in the germline V gene. V shed 6 bases, J shed 0 bases, and the junction held 6 bases outside the gene matches. The CDR3: CASSLQGAFSGANVLTF. The CDR3 DNA sequence: TGTGCCAGCTCGCTACAGGGGGCGTTCTCTGGGGCCAACGTCCTGACTTTC.

This chain joins TRBV6-6 and TRBJ2-7; weak D call: TRBD2 (6 bases). Germline CDR1 reads MNHNY; CDR2 reads SVGAGI (reference sequence). The ends were cut back, 8 bases at V and 0 bases at J, with 14 bases in the middle. CDR3 length: 14 amino acids. The CDR3 loop is CASQGEDSSYEQYF. In DNA, the CDR3 is TGTGCCAGCCAAGGGGAGGATAGCTCCTACGAGCAGTACTTC.

This clone has just one count. The chain has TRBV18 and TRBJ2-7; possibly TRBD2 for D (5 bases). Germline CDR1 and CDR2: KGHSH and LQKENI. This CDR3 has 15 residues. Trimming removed 3 bases from V and 3 bases from J, with 15 bases in between. CDR3 protein: CASSPIGLNFYEQYF. CDR3 coding DNA: TGTGCCAGCTCACCCATCGGACTTAACTTCTACGAGCAGTACTTC.